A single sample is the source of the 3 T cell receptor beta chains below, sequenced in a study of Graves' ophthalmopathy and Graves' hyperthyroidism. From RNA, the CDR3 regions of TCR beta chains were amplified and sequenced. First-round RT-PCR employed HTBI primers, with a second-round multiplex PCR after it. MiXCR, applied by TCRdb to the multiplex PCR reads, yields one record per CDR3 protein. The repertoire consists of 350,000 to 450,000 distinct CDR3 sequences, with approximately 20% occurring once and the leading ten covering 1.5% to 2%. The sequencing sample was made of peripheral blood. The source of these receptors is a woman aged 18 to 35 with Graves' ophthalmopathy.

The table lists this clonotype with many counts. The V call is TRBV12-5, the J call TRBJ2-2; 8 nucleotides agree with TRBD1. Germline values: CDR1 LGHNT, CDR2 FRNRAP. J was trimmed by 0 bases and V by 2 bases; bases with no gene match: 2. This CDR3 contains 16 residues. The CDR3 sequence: CASGLLTGANTGELFF. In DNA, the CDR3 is TGTGCTAGTGGTTTGTTGACAGGGGCGAACACCGGGGAGCTGTTTTTT. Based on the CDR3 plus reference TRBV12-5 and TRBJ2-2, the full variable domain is DARVTQTPRHKVTEMGQEVTMRCQPILGHNTVFWYRQTMMQGLELLAYFRNRAPLDDSGMPKDRFSAEMPDATLATLKIQPSEPRDSAVYFCASGLLTGANTGELFFGEGSRLTVL.

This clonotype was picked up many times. As DNA, the CDR3 is TGTGCCAGCAGCCACTTGACACCGAACACTGAAGCTTTCTTT. Its protein is CASSHLTPNTEAFF. The J gene is TRBJ1-1, the V gene TRBV3-1; D unclear. The CDR3 contains 14 residues. Trimming pared 3 bases from V and 1 base from J, leaving 9 bases between. CDR1 and CDR2 (germline): LGHDT, YNNKEL (reference sequence).

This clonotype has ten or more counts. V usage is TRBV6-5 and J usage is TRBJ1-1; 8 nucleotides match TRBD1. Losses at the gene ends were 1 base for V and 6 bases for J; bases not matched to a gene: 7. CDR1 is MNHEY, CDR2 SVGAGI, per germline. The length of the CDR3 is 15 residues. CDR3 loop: CASSYLDRVGSEAFF. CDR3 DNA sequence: TGTGCCAGCAGTTACTTGGACAGGGTGGGATCTGAAGCTTTCTTT.